These T cell receptor beta chains were read from a single sample in a study of T cell repertoires in cytomegalovirus infection. Their cognate antigens are unknown. TCRdb itself ran the reads through MiXCR, one entry per CDR3 protein. The sample records roughly 87,000 distinct CDR3 sequences, about 29% being singletons. The sequencing here drew on CD8+ T cells from cultured PBMCs, taken from culture after CMV antigen stimulation. The receptor set was obtained from a human donor in good health (CMV status not recorded). Some clones in this sample may be carry-over from other donors' samples. Each CDR3 is given with its conserved first and last residue. A D gene is named only where the DNA matches it firmly. Part of the rows lack a size; the others show once, few, many or a class for expanded clones.

many	TRBV2	TRBJ2-2	NA	CASTSGGSGELFF	TGTGCCAGCACTTCAGGGGGGTCCGGGGAGCTGTTTTTT
NA	TRBV12-3/TRBV12-4	TRBJ1-2	NA	CASSLWGNGYTF	TGTGCCAGCAGTTTATGGGGTAATGGCTACACCTTC
NA	TRBV12-3/TRBV12-4	TRBJ2-2	TRBD1	CASSLPQGDTGELFF	TGTGCCAGCAGTTTACCCCAGGGGGACACCGGGGAGCTGTTTTTT
few	TRBV2	TRBJ2-7	NA	CASSEGRAFYEQYF	TGTGCCAGCAGTGAAGGGAGGGCCTTTTACGAGCAGTACTTC
NA	TRBV20-1	TRBJ1-1	TRBD1	CSAGGGTGAEAFF	TGCAGTGCTGGCGGAGGGACAGGGGCTGAAGCTTTCTTT
many	TRBV6-1	TRBJ1-1	NA	CASTVGTEAFF	TGTGCCAGCACGGTGGGCACTGAAGCTTTCTTT
many	TRBV7-3	TRBJ2-1	TRBD2	CASSLTAGGGPYNEQFF	TGTGCCAGCAGCTTAACCGCCGGCGGGGGGCCGTACAATGAGCAGTTCTTC
few	TRBV6-1	TRBJ2-4	TRBD2	CASSEGGGVGNIQYF	TGTGCCAGCAGTGAAGGGGGGGGAGTTGGAAACATTCAGTACTTC
few	TRBV2	TRBJ1-6	NA	CASSALGRSSYNSPLHF	TGTGCCAGCAGTGCATTGGGCAGGAGCTCCTATAATTCACCCCTCCACTTT
NA	TRBV6-6	TRBJ1-1	NA	CASSYGGGAVMNTEAFF	TGTGCCAGCAGTTACGGGGGGGGGGCGGTCATGAACACTGAAGCTTTCTTT
NA	TRBV12-3/TRBV12-4	TRBJ1-5	NA	CASSFRYQPQHF	TGTGCCAGCAGTTTCCGATATCAGCCCCAGCATTTT
NA	TRBV4-1	TRBJ2-7	NA	CASSQVDSLSYEQYF	TGCGCCAGCAGCCAAGTTGACTCGCTCTCCTACGAGCAGTACTTC
NA	TRBV15	TRBJ1-4	NA	CATSRSRDFDEKLFF	TGTGCCACCAGCAGGTCCCGGGACTTCGATGAAAAACTGTTTTTT
few	TRBV28	TRBJ2-2	TRBD1	CASSYRGRRTGELFF	TGTGCCAGCAGTTACAGGGGGCGGAGAACCGGGGAGCTGTTTTTT
NA	TRBV6-5	TRBJ2-5	TRBD2	CASSGTSWQETQYF	TGTGCCAGCAGTGGGACTAGTTGGCAAGAGACCCAGTACTTC
NA	TRBV7-9	TRBJ2-5	TRBD1	CASSFIRGQETQYF	TGTGCCAGCAGCTTTATCAGGGGGCAAGAGACCCAGTACTTC
many	TRBV19	TRBJ2-1	NA	CASSILGRNEQFF	TGTGCCAGTAGTATTCTAGGTCGCAATGAGCAGTTCTTC
few	TRBV27	TRBJ1-2	NA	CASRAPRLEGYGYTF	TGTGCCAGCAGGGCCCCACGGTTGGAGGGCTATGGCTACACCTTC
NA	TRBV12-3/TRBV12-4	TRBJ2-3	NA	CASHGPQVTDTQYF	TGTGCCAGCCACGGCCCACAGGTCACAGATACGCAGTATTTT
NA	TRBV20-1	TRBJ2-7	NA	CSASKGVDEQYF	TGCAGTGCTAGTAAGGGGGTCGACGAGCAGTACTTC
NA	TRBV7-2	TRBJ2-1	TRBD2	CASSSLRGGLDNEQFF	TGTGCCAGCAGCTCCCTGCGGGGGGGTCTCGACAATGAGCAGTTCTTC
few	TRBV11-2	TRBJ1-5	TRBD1	CASSSSEAGGGQPQHF	TGTGCCAGCAGCTCTAGCGAGGCAGGGGGCGGTCAGCCCCAGCATTTT
NA	TRBV6-9	TRBJ2-1	TRBD1	CASSYGGQGSDNEQFF	TGTGCCAGCAGTTATGGGGGACAGGGGTCCGACAATGAGCAGTTCTTC
NA	TRBV20-1	TRBJ2-1	TRBD2	CSARDGGGSSYNEQFF	TGCAGTGCTAGAGATGGCGGGGGGAGTTCTTACAATGAGCAGTTCTTC
once	TRBV9	TRBJ2-3	TRBD2	CASSSYSTGRTSDPDTQYF	TGTGCCAGCAGTTCCTATAGCACCGGGAGGACTAGCGACCCAGATACGCAGTATTTT
NA	TRBV7-9	TRBJ2-5	NA	CASSPGGDTQETQYF	TGTGCCAGCAGCCCAGGGGGGGACACCCAAGAGACCCAGTACTTC
NA	TRBV2	TRBJ1-2	NA	CASRDSSYGGYTF	TGTGCCAGCAGGGACAGCTCCTATGGAGGCTACACCTTC
many	TRBV7-8	TRBJ1-1	TRBD1	CASSLTFGQATTEAFF	TGTGCCAGCAGCCTGACCTTCGGACAGGCAACCACTGAAGCTTTCTTT